A selection of T cell receptor beta chains follows, all from one sample in a study of OX40 agonist ivuxolimab in advanced cancers. The table came from immunoSEQ multiplex PCR; TCRdb's copy has only in-frame clones and leaves some out. Of around 84,000 clones in the sample, approximately 84% were seen once. The material sequenced was CD4+ or CD8+ T cells sorted from blood, taken in a trial of the OX40 agonist ivuxolimab. The receptor set was obtained from an adult with an advanced solid tumor such as melanoma, head and neck, liver or kidney cancer. Both conserved end residues are trimmed from each CDR3. Each record gives: CDR3 length, V gene, clone size, CDR3 protein. Size is omitted from some rows. Given values are once, few, many or a class for expanded clones.

12	TRBV5-1	-	ASSSGHAGTEAF
12	TRBV7-3	-	ASSLSLQYNEQF
11	TRBV27	-	ASSKQGAHEQY
13	TRBV7-2	-	ASSQGINYQETQY
13	TRBV19	-	ASAPGNPQGYGYT
12	TRBV5-1	-	ASSLDRGTGELF
15	TRBV27	-	ASSLPPGAGSDNEQF
11	TRBV5-1	-	ASSLDTYNEQF
11	TRBV7-9	few	ASSLGNNYGYT
13	TRBV18	-	ASSPIGGSVGEQF
13	TRBV19	-	ASSMWSSGSYEQY
14	TRBV11-2	-	ASSFGLLAATDTQY
13	TRBV27	few	ASSLTGTGGYEQF
12	TRBV5-1	-	ASSLPGVGYGYT
12	TRBV7-9	-	ASSPGRGNYGYT
14	TRBV11-3	-	ASSSFRGLNTGELF
16	TRBV4-1	-	ASSQYSGAGSYNSPLH
13	TRBV7-2	-	ASSLDTGYTDTQY
13	TRBV14	-	ASSLRERTTDTQY
14	TRBV5-6	-	ASSLLTGSGANVLT